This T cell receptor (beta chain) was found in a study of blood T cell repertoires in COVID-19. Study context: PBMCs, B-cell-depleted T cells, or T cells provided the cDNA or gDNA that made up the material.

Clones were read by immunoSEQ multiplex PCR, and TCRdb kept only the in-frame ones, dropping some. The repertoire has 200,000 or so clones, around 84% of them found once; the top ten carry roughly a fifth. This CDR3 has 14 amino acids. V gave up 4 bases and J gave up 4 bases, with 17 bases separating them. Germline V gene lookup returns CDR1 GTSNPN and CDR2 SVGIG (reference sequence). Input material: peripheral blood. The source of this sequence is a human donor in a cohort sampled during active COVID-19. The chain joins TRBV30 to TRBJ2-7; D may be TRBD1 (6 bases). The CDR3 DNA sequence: TGTGCCTGGAATAAGGGGGAAAGGCGATACGAGCAGTACTTC. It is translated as CAWNKGERRYEQYF. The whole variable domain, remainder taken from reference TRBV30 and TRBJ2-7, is SQTIHQWPATLVQPVGSPLSLECTVEGTSNPNLYWYRQAAGRGLQLLFYSVGIGQISSEVPQNLSASRPQDRQFILSSKKLLLSDSGFYLCAWNKGERRYEQYFGPGTRLTVT.